This entry describes one T cell receptor beta chain. As yet, its antigen is unknown. This specimen comes from a study of metastatic and nonmetastatic thyroid tumors. The overall study: Patients with malignant and benign thyroid disease provided blood and tumor or nodule tissue, whose repertoires were compared. Points from the study as a whole: Malignant tumors reportedly showed significantly higher TCR beta diversity than benign nodules in both blood and tumor.

Germline lookup yields CDR1 MDHEN and CDR2 SYDVKM. The length of the CDR3 is 16 residues. V lost 3 bases, J lost 0 bases, and 8 bases stayed unmatched. Thyroid surgery had not been preceded by any treatment in any patient. In the original workflow: In papillary thyroid cancer, a distant-metastasis classifier was built using CDR3 differences across clinicopathological groups. TCRdb reassembled clones from the PCR reads with MiXCR. The V and J calls were determined by TCRdb, not by the authors. This table has 20,000 to 25,000 clones, roughly 20% appearing once. The TCR sequence derives from a female donor with papillary thyroid cancer or a benign thyroid nodule (not recorded which). Some clones in this sample may be carry-over from other donors' samples. The specimen sequenced was blood. The chain uses TRBV28 and TRBJ2-7; 7 nucleotides align to TRBD1. The CDR3 protein is CASSFATGWSSYEQYF. CDR3 coding DNA: TGTGCCAGCAGTTTCGCGACAGGGTGGAGCTCCTACGAGCAGTACTTC.